The 2 T cell receptor beta chains listed next were all sequenced from one sample in a study of cytomegalovirus exposure and HLA in healthy donors. It was with 60 Vbeta and 13 Jbeta primers that the PCR ran. Measured with immunoSEQ multiplex PCR; TCRdb has only the in-frame clones, and not every one. The sample lists fewer than 140,000 clones, about two thirds occurring once. The sequencing sample was made of PBMCs. These receptors were collected from a female donor in good health and CMV-seronegative.

V gene TRBV9 combines with J gene TRBJ1-5, with D possibly matching TRBD1 (5 bases). The CDR3 covers 14 residues. Trimming left V 4 bases short and J 0 bases short, with 8 bases between. CDR1 is SGDLS, CDR2 YYNGEE, per germline. The CDR3 bases are TGTGCCAGCAGCAAACAGGATAGCAATCAGCCCCAGCATTTT. Translating gives CASSKQDSNQPQHF.

The chain uses TRBV6-5 and TRBJ2-7; tentative D call: TRBD1 (6 bases). Trimming cost V 8 bases and J 6 bases, with 8 bases left between them. CDR1 is MNHEY, CDR2 SVGAGI, per germline. The CDR3 runs to 10 residues. The CDR3 DNA is TGTGCCAGCGGACAGCCCGAGCAGTACTTC. Its protein is CASGQPEQYF.